These 17 T cell receptor beta chains share one sample of origin, sequenced in a study of T cells after yellow fever vaccination (dated by TCRdb to 2018 to 2020). The sample's treatment or condition label is to be understood as: live attenuated yellow fever vaccine strain. Library preparation used 5' RACE. Sequencing was carried out with an Illumina NovaSeq 6000. In-frame beta chains were kept once TCRdb had trimmed the public reads at Q25 with fastp and called clones with MiXCR. One record per CDR3 amino acid sequence lists the most common genes and DNA. This sample comprises hundreds of thousands of distinct CDR3 sequences, roughly 4% of them detected only once. Roughly 24% of the sample comes from the top ten. The specimen was PBMCs, collected 5 days after the yellow fever booster vaccination. These receptors were obtained from a man aged 18 to 35 who received the YFV17D yellow fever vaccine.

This clonotype has just a few counts. This chain links TRBV6-5 with TRBJ1-2, with 8 bases fitting TRBD1. This CDR3 comprises 13 residues. Per germline, CDR1 MNHEY and CDR2 SVGAGI. The V gene end was trimmed by 5 bases and the J gene end by 5 bases; junction bases not matched to a gene: 4. The CDR3 reads CASSNQGAYGYTF. As DNA, the CDR3 is TGTGCCAGCAGTAATCAGGGGGCTTATGGCTACACCTTC.

This clonotype was observed a handful of times. The chain carries TRBV11-2 and TRBJ2-2; a possible D gene is TRBD2 (5 bases). The V end was cut by 1 base, the J end by 5 bases, with 17 bases between. CDR3 length equals 17 residues. Germline CDR1 SGHAT, CDR2 FQNNGV. Here the CDR3 reads CASSLGESPSLTGELFF. The CDR3 DNA reads as TGTGCCAGCAGCTTAGGGGAGTCCCCCTCCTTGACCGGGGAGCTGTTTTTT.

This clonotype was counted between two and nine times. This chain connects TRBV4-1 to TRBJ2-2, with D possibly being TRBD1 (6 bases). V lost 0 bases and J 1 base, leaving 9 bases between the germline ends. Germline-derived CDR1 and CDR2 are MGHRA and YSYEKL. The CDR3 is 16 amino acids. CDR3 DNA sequence: TGCGCCAGCAGCCAAGACCCGACAGGGAACACCGGGGAGCTGTTTTTT. This gives the protein CASSQDPTGNTGELFF.

The chain employs TRBV12-3 or TRBV12-4 and TRBJ1-1; 7 nucleotides match TRBD1. J gave up 0 bases and V 7 bases, and 5 bases lay outside the gene matches. The length of the CDR3 is 14 residues. The CDR3 here is CASNEGQMNTEAFF. CDR3 nucleotides: TGTGCCAGCAACGAGGGACAGATGAACACTGAAGCTTTCTTT.

This clonotype was counted ten times or more. The CDR3 is CASSQTDRRETQYF. In DNA form, the CDR3 reads TGCGCCAGCAGCCAAACGGACAGGAGGGAGACCCAGTACTTC. The chain uses TRBV4-1 and TRBJ2-5; TRBD1 matches 7 bases. V shed 2 bases and J 5 bases; nucleotides not matched to a gene: 5. The CDR3 is 14 residues long. The V gene's germline CDR1 is MGHRA and CDR2 YSYEKL.

This clonotype was recorded a few times. The chain combines TRBV9 with TRBJ2-1, with TRBD2 matching 15 bases. V lost 2 bases and J lost 8; bases outside the gene matches: 8. Germline CDR1 SGDLS, CDR2 YYNGEE. This CDR3 region has 17 residues. The CDR3 spells CASSVRGLAGGWDEQFF. The DNA of the CDR3 is TGTGCCAGCAGCGTCAGGGGACTAGCGGGGGGCTGGGATGAGCAGTTCTTC.

The chain carries TRBV7-9 and TRBJ2-1, with TRBD1 matching over 8 bases. The V gene's germline CDR1 is SEHNR and CDR2 FQNEAQ (reference sequence). The CDR3 sequence is 14 residues long. V lost 4 bases to trimming and J lost 6 bases; unmatched junction nucleotides: 5. The CDR3: CASSSQGGSNEQFF. The CDR3 DNA sequence: TGTGCCAGCAGCTCACAGGGGGGAAGCAATGAGCAGTTCTTC.

The chain uses TRBV5-1 and TRBJ2-2, with unresolved D. The V gene lost 1 base and the J gene lost 8 bases, with 12 bases spanning the gap. The CDR3 totals 14 residues. Germline CDR1 SGHRS, CDR2 YFSETQ. The DNA for the CDR3 is TGCGCCAGCAGCTTGATACAGATAGGGGGGGAGCTGTTTTTT. Translated: CASSLIQIGGELFF.

The gene calls are TRBV6-5 and TRBJ1-1; the match to TRBD1 covers 9 bases. CDR3 length: 14 residues. J was trimmed by 5 bases and V by 6 bases; bases with no gene match: 7. CDR1 is MNHEY and CDR2 is SVGAGI in the germline V gene. The CDR3 coding sequence is TGTGCCAGCAGCCACTCCGGACAGGGGACTGAAGCTTTCTTT. This codes for CASSHSGQGTEAFF.

The table lists this clonotype with many counts. The chain carries TRBV7-6 and TRBJ2-2; D tentatively reads TRBD1 or TRBD2 (5 bases each). Germline V CDR1 and CDR2: SGHVS, FNYEAQ. The germline V and J ends were trimmed by 1 base and 7 bases, with 10 bases remaining between them. This CDR3 comprises 14 residues. The CDR3 nucleotides are TGTGCCAGCAGCTTAGGAGAGGGGAGCGGGGAGCTGTTTTTT. It specifies CASSLGEGSGELFF.

This clonotype appeared a few times. J is TRBJ2-5 and V is TRBV5-5; 9 nucleotides agree with TRBD1. The germline gives CDR1 SGHKS, CDR2 YYEKEE (reference sequence). The CDR3 loop spans 14 amino acids. V lost 1 base, J lost 3 bases, and 1 base stayed unmatched. CDR3 amino acids: CASSLWDREETQYF. The CDR3 DNA reads TGTGCCAGCAGCTTGTGGGACAGGGAAGAGACCCAGTACTTC.

J is TRBJ2-1 and V is TRBV10-3, with 11 bases that match TRBD1. V was clipped by 6 bases and J by 6 bases; unmatched bases: 7. The CDR3 spans 15 residues. Germline V gene data show CDR1 as ENHRY and CDR2 as SYGVKD. The CDR3 is CAISPGQGAGNEQFF. In DNA, the CDR3 is TGTGCCATCAGCCCAGGACAGGGGGCCGGCAATGAGCAGTTCTTC.

This clonotype has ten or more counts. The J gene is TRBJ2-1, the V gene TRBV11-1; 13 bases fit TRBD2. Unmatched junction bases numbered 3, after V lost 4 bases and J lost 6 bases. Germline values: CDR1 SGHAT, CDR2 FQDESV (reference sequence). This CDR3 is built from 15 residues. The CDR3 spells CASSSGLAGRNEQFF. Written as DNA, the CDR3 is TGTGCCAGCAGCTCGGGACTAGCGGGGCGCAATGAGCAGTTCTTC.

This clonotype was recorded many times. V usage is TRBV7-6 and J usage is TRBJ1-1; D might be TRBD1 (5 bases). Per the germline V gene, CDR1 is SGHVS and CDR2 is FNYEAQ. Trimming pared 1 base from V and 0 bases from J, leaving 12 bases between. The CDR3 runs to 16 residues. The CDR3 bases are TGTGCCAGCAGCTTAGGGTACAGGTCTATGAACACTGAAGCTTTCTTT. Its protein is CASSLGYRSMNTEAFF. The full variable domain, its missing parts supplied by reference TRBV7-6 and TRBJ1-1, is GAGVSQSPRYKVTKRGQDVALRCDPISGHVSLYWYRQALGQGPEFLTYFNYEAQQDKSGLPNDRFSAERPEGSISTLTIQRTEQRDSAMYRCASSLGYRSMNTEAFFGQGTRLTVV.

In this sample, this clonotype turned up a few times. The chain has TRBV7-2 and TRBJ1-3; no clear D gene. This CDR3 is 13 amino acids long. Germline V CDR1 and CDR2: SGHTA, FQGNSA. V was cut by 6 bases and J by 4 bases, with 10 bases left in between. CDR3 protein: CASSVGLGNTIYF. The DNA of the CDR3 is TGTGCCAGCAGTGTGGGGTTAGGAAACACCATATATTTT.

Many counts were recorded for this clonotype. The CDR3 DNA reads TGCGCCAGCAGCAGGGGAACCGGGGAGCTGTTTTTT. Translating gives CASSRGTGELFF. The V call is TRBV5-1, the J call TRBJ2-2; tentatively, D is TRBD1 (5 bases). Trimming pared 4 bases from V and 5 bases from J, leaving 6 bases between. CDR1 SGHRS and CDR2 YFSETQ come from the germline V gene. The CDR3 loop spans 12 amino acids.

This clonotype was detected a few times. V and J are TRBV5-5 and TRBJ1-2; D gene ambiguous. CDR3 length: 13 amino acids. Deletions cut 2 bases from V and 2 bases from J, with 7 bases between. CDR1 is SGHKS and CDR2 is YYEKEE in the germline V gene (reference sequence). The CDR3 coding sequence is TGTGCCAGCAGCTTTTCAGAAAACTATGGCTACACCTTC. It encodes CASSFSENYGYTF.